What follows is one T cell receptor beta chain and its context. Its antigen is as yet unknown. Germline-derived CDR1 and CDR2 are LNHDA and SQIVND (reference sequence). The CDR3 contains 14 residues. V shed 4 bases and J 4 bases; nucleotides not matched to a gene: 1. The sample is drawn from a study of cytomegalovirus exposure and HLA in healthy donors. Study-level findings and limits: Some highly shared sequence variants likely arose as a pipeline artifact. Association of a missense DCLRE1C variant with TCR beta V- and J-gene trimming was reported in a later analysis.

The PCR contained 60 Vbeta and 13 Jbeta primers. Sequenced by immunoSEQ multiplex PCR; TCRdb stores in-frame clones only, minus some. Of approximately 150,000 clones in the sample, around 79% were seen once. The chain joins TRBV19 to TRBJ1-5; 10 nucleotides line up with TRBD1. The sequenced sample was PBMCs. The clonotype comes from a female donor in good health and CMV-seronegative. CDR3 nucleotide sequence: TGTGCCAGTAGTAGGGGACAGGGGAATCAGCCCCAGCATTTT. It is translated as CASSRGQGNQPQHF.